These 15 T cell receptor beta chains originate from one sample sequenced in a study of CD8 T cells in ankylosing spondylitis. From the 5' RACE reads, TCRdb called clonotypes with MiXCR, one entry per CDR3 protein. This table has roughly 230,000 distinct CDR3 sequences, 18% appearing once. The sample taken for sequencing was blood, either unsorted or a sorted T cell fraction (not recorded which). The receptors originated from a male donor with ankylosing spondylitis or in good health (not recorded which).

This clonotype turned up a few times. The CDR3 DNA follows: TGCGCCAGCGCCGGGGTTCCCGACAGCTCTGGAAACACCATATATTTT. Protein: CASAGVPDSSGNTIYF. This chain links TRBV4-1 with TRBJ1-3; TRBD1 might be the D (5 bases). This CDR3 is 16 amino acids long. The V gene lost 8 bases and the J gene lost 0 bases, with 17 bases spanning the gap. The germline V gene has CDR1 MGHRA and CDR2 YSYEKL.

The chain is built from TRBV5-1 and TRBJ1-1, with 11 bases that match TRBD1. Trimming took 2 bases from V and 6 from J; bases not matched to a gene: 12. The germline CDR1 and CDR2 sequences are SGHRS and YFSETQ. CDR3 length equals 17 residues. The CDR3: CASSFRDRGTYLAEAFF. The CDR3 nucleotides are TGCGCCAGCAGCTTCCGGGACAGGGGGACTTATTTGGCTGAAGCTTTCTTT.

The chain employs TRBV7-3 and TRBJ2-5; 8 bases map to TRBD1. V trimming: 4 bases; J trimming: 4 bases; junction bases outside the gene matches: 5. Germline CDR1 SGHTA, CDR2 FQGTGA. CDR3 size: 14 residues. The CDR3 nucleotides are TGTGCCAGCAGCTCGACAGGGGCCCGAGAGACCCAGTACTTC. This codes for CASSSTGARETQYF.

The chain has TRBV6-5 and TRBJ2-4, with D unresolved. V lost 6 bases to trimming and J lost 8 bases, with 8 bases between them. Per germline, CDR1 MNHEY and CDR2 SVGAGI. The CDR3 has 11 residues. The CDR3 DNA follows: TGTGCCAGCAGCCCAGGTGACATTCAGTACTTC. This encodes CASSPGDIQYF.

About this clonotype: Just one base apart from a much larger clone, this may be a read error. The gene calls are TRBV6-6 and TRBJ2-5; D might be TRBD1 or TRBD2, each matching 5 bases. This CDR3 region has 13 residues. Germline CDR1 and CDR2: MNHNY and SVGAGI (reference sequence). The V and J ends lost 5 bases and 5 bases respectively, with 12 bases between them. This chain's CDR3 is CASSHEGLETQYF. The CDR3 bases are TGTGCCAGCAGTCACGAGGGGCTTGAGACCCAGTACTTC.

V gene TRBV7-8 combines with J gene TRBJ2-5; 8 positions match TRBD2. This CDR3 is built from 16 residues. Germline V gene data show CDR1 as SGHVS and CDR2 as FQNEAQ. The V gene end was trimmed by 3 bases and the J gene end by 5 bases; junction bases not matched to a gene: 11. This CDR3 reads CASSFRGGLGGETQYF. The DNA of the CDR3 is TGTGCCAGCAGCTTCAGAGGGGGACTAGGGGGGGAGACCCAGTACTTC. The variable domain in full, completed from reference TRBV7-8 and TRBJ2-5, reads GAGVSQSPRYKVAKRGQDVALRCDPISGHVSLFWYQQALGQGPEFLTYFQNEAQLDKSGLPSDRFFAERPEGSVSTLKIQRTQQEDSAVYLCASSFRGGLGGETQYFGPGTRLLVL.

CDR3 DNA sequence: TGCGCCAGCAGCCAAGATAGCTACCAAGAGACCCAGTACTTC. It encodes CASSQDSYQETQYF. The chain uses TRBV4-1 and TRBJ2-5, with D unclear. Per germline, CDR1 MGHRA and CDR2 YSYEKL. V lost 0 bases to trimming and J lost 0 bases, with 5 bases between them. The CDR3 runs 14 residues.

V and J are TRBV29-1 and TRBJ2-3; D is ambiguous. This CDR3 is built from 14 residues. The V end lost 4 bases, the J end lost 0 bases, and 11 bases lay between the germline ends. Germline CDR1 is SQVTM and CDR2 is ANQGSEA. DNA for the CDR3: TGCAGCGTTGTCGGCGAGCCTAGCACAGATACGCAGTATTTT. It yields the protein CSVVGEPSTDTQYF.

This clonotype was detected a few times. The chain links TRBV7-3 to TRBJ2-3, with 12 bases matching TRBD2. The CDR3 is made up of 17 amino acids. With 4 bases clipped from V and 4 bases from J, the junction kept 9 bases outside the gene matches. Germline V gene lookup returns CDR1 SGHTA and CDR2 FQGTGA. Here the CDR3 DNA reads TGTGCCAGCAGCTCCTGGCTAGCGGGAGGGCCCCCAGATACGCAGTATTTT. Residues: CASSSWLAGGPPDTQYF.

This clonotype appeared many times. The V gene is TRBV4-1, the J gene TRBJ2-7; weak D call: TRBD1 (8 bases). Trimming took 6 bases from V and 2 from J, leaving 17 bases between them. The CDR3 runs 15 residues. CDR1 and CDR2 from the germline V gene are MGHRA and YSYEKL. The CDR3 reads CASRGGTGGAYEQYF. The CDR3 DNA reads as TGCGCCAGCAGGGGGGGAACAGGGGGGGCCTACGAGCAGTACTTC.

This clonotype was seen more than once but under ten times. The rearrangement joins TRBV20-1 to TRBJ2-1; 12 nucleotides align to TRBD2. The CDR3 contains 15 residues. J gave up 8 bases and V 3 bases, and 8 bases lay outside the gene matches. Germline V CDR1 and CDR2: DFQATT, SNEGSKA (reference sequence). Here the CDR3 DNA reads TGCAGTGCTAGGGGTCTAGCGGGAGGGCCCCATGAGCAGTTCTTC. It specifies CSARGLAGGPHEQFF.

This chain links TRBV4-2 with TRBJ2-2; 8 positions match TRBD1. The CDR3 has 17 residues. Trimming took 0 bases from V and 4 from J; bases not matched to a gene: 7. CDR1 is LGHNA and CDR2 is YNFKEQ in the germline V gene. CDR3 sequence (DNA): TGTGCCAGCAGCCAAGATCCACATACAGGGGGCACCGGGGAGCTGTTTTTT. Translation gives CASSQDPHTGGTGELFF.

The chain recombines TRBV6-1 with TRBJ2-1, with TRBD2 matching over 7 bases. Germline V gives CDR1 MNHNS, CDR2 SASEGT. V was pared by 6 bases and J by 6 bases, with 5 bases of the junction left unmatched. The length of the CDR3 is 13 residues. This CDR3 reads CASSGGRINEQFF. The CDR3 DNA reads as TGTGCCAGCAGCGGGGGGAGGATCAATGAGCAGTTCTTC.

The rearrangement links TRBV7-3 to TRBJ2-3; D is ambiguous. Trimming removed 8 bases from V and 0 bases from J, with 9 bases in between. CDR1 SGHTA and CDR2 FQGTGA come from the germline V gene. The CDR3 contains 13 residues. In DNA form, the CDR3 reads TGTGCCAGCTCGTGGCTCAGCACAGATACGCAGTATTTT. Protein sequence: CASSWLSTDTQYF. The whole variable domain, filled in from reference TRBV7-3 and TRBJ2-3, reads GAGVSQTPSNKVTEKGKYVELRCDPISGHTALYWYRQSLGQGPEFLIYFQGTGAADDSGLPNDRFFAVRPEGSVSTLKIQRTERGDSAVYLCASSWLSTDTQYFGPGTRLTVL.

The CDR3 here is CSARDSGTPQYF. The CDR3 DNA is TGCAGTGCTAGAGATTCGGGGACTCCGCAGTACTTC. The chain combines TRBV20-1 with TRBJ2-7; the D gene is possibly TRBD2 (6 bases). Germline V lookup: CDR1 DFQATT, CDR2 SNEGSKA (reference sequence). Trimming took off 0 bases at V and 9 bases at J, with 12 bases between the two ends. The CDR3 has 12 residues.